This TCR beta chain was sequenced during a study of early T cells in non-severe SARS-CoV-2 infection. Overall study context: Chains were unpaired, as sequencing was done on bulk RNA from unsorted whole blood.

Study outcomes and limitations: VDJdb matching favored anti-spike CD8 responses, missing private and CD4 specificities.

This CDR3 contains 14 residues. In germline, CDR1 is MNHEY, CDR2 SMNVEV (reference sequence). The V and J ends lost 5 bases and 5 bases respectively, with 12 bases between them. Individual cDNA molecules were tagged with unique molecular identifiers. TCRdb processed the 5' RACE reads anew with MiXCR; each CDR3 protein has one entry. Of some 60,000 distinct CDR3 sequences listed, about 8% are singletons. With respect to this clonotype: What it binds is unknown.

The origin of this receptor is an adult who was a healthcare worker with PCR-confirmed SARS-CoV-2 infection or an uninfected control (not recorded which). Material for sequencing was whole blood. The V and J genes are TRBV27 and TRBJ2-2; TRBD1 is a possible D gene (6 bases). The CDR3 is CASSPYRETGELFF. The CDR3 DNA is TGTGCCAGCAGTCCATACAGGGAAACCGGGGAGCTGTTTTTT.